These T cell receptor beta chains were read from a single sample in a study of vaccination effects on CD4 cells after COVID-19. Profiling relied on immunoSEQ multiplex PCR, and the TCRdb table lists in-frame clones only, not all of them. Of tens of thousands of clones in the sample, around 80% are singletons; the top ten hold about 1.6%. No antigens are known for them. Sample: CD4+ T cells from PBMCs cultured with HCoV-NL63 spike peptides, taken after COVID-19 vaccination. The receptors were gathered from a human donor who received a COVID-19 vaccine. Some clones in this sample may be carry-over from other donors' samples. The CDR3 runs from the conserved cysteine through the conserved F or W. D genes are given only for firm matches. Clone sizes are given selectively: once, few, many, or a class where the clone is expanded.

clone_size: NA; v_call: TRBV15; j_call: TRBJ1-5; d_call: TRBD1; cdr3_nt: TGTGCCACCAGCAGTGCCGGGACAGGGAAGAATCAGCCCCAGCATTTT; cdr3_aa: CATSSAGTGKNQPQHF
clone_size: NA; v_call: TRBV27; j_call: TRBJ1-6; d_call: NA; cdr3_nt: TGTGCCAGCAGTTTGAGGGAGGAATCACCCCTCCACTTT; cdr3_aa: CASSLREESPLHF
clone_size: NA; v_call: TRBV6-1; j_call: TRBJ1-1; d_call: TRBD1; cdr3_nt: TGTGCCAGCAGTGAAGCACAGGGGGGGAGTAAAGCTTTCTTT; cdr3_aa: CASSEAQGGSKAFF
clone_size: NA; v_call: TRBV19; j_call: TRBJ2-2; d_call: NA; cdr3_nt: TGTGCCAGTAGTGGAGGGGGGGTGGCCGGGGAGCTGTTTTTT; cdr3_aa: CASSGGGVAGELFF
clone_size: NA; v_call: TRBV18; j_call: TRBJ1-4; d_call: NA; cdr3_nt: TGTGCCAGCTCACCACTAGATGGGGCTGAAAAACTGTTTTTT; cdr3_aa: CASSPLDGAEKLFF
clone_size: NA; v_call: TRBV6-5; j_call: TRBJ1-3; d_call: NA; cdr3_nt: TGTGCCAGCAGTTACTCCAACGCCGGAAACACCATATATTTT; cdr3_aa: CASSYSNAGNTIYF
clone_size: NA; v_call: TRBV19; j_call: TRBJ1-6; d_call: TRBD1; cdr3_nt: TGTGCCAGTAGCCAGGACAGGCGTTCTTTGGATTCACCCCTCCACTTT; cdr3_aa: CASSQDRRSLDSPLHF
clone_size: NA; v_call: TRBV2; j_call: TRBJ1-4; d_call: NA; cdr3_nt: TGTGCCAGCAGTGACAGGGATAATGAAAAACTGTTTTTT; cdr3_aa: CASSDRDNEKLFF
clone_size: NA; v_call: TRBV10-1; j_call: TRBJ2-2; d_call: NA; cdr3_nt: TGCGCCAGCATGCGGGACATAAACACCGGGGAGCTGTTTTTT; cdr3_aa: CASMRDINTGELFF
clone_size: NA; v_call: TRBV5-1; j_call: TRBJ1-6; d_call: NA; cdr3_nt: TGCGCCAGCAGCTTCGGGACGGCGAGCTCCTATAATTCACCCCTCCACTTT; cdr3_aa: CASSFGTASSYNSPLHF
clone_size: NA; v_call: TRBV2; j_call: TRBJ2-1; d_call: TRBD2; cdr3_nt: TGTGCCAGCAGTTACGCCTTTAGCGGGGGGGTTGTTGAGCAGTTCTTC; cdr3_aa: CASSYAFSGGVVEQFF
clone_size: NA; v_call: TRBV29-1; j_call: TRBJ2-1; d_call: TRBD1; cdr3_nt: TGCAGTGGAACCCGAGGGACAGGGGGCGTAAATGAGCAGTTCTTC; cdr3_aa: CSGTRGTGGVNEQFF
clone_size: NA; v_call: TRBV7-2; j_call: TRBJ1-2; d_call: NA; cdr3_nt: TGTGCCAGTAATCCTTACAGGGTAGAGGACTATGGCTACACCTTC; cdr3_aa: CASNPYRVEDYGYTF
clone_size: NA; v_call: TRBV9; j_call: TRBJ2-3; d_call: NA; cdr3_nt: TGTGCCAGCAGCGTAGCTCCCGCGGAGACGGATACGCAGTATTTT; cdr3_aa: CASSVAPAETDTQYF
clone_size: NA; v_call: TRBV9; j_call: TRBJ2-2; d_call: TRBD1; cdr3_nt: TGTGCCAGCAGCGTTACAGGGGGAGTCGGGGAGCTGTTTTTT; cdr3_aa: CASSVTGGVGELFF
clone_size: large; v_call: TRBV7-2; j_call: TRBJ1-1; d_call: NA; cdr3_nt: TGTGCCAGCAGCCCCTACTTGAACACTGAAGCTTTCTTT; cdr3_aa: CASSPYLNTEAFF
clone_size: NA; v_call: TRBV18; j_call: TRBJ1-1; d_call: NA; cdr3_nt: TGTGCCAGCTCGTCCTCACTAGGGGGCACTGAAGCTTTCTTT; cdr3_aa: CASSSSLGGTEAFF
clone_size: few; v_call: TRBV7-3; j_call: TRBJ2-2; d_call: NA; cdr3_nt: TGTGCCAGCAGACGGACGCAGCCTTACGGGGAGCTGTTTTTT; cdr3_aa: CASRRTQPYGELFF
clone_size: NA; v_call: TRBV5-5; j_call: TRBJ1-6; d_call: TRBD1; cdr3_nt: TGTGCCAGCAGCCGGGACAGGGGGCGGGATAATTCACCCCTCCACTTT; cdr3_aa: CASSRDRGRDNSPLHF
clone_size: NA; v_call: TRBV4-1; j_call: TRBJ2-5; d_call: NA; cdr3_nt: TGCGCCAGCAGCCAAGAGGCAGGGATAAGGGAGACCCAGTACTTC; cdr3_aa: CASSQEAGIRETQYF
clone_size: NA; v_call: TRBV7-7; j_call: TRBJ2-2; d_call: TRBD1; cdr3_nt: TGTGCCAGCAGCTTATTGGTAATTTTTATAGTAGACCCGGGACAGTCCGACGGGGAGCTGTTTTTT; cdr3_aa: CASSLLVIFIVDPGQSDGELFF
clone_size: few; v_call: TRBV6-5; j_call: TRBJ1-2; d_call: NA; cdr3_nt: TGTGCCAGCACCGGACAGAGAGCTAACTATGGCTACACCTTC; cdr3_aa: CASTGQRANYGYTF
clone_size: NA; v_call: TRBV11-3; j_call: TRBJ1-3; d_call: NA; cdr3_nt: TGTGCCAGCAGCAGTTCCACCGGGGCCTCTGGAAACACCATATATTTT; cdr3_aa: CASSSSTGASGNTIYF
clone_size: NA; v_call: TRBV30; j_call: TRBJ2-3; d_call: NA; cdr3_nt: TGTGCCTGGAGTCCTGGGCCCACAGATACGCAGTATTTT; cdr3_aa: CAWSPGPTDTQYF
clone_size: NA; v_call: TRBV6-5; j_call: TRBJ1-6; d_call: TRBD1; cdr3_nt: TGTGCCAGCAGTTCGACAGGGGCGGCTTCACCCCTCCACTTT; cdr3_aa: CASSSTGAASPLHF
clone_size: NA; v_call: TRBV20-1; j_call: TRBJ2-5; d_call: TRBD2; cdr3_nt: TGCAGTGCTAGTGCTCGAGGCGGGGGGGAGGAGACCCAGTACTTC; cdr3_aa: CSASARGGGEETQYF
clone_size: few; v_call: TRBV7-2; j_call: TRBJ2-5; d_call: NA; cdr3_nt: TGTGCCAGCAGCTTAGGGGGGTACCAAGAGACCCAGTACTTC; cdr3_aa: CASSLGGYQETQYF
clone_size: few; v_call: TRBV7-9; j_call: TRBJ1-2; d_call: TRBD1; cdr3_nt: TGTGCCAGCAGGACCCAATACAGGGGAGGCGGCTACACCTTC; cdr3_aa: CASRTQYRGGGYTF
clone_size: NA; v_call: TRBV4-1; j_call: TRBJ1-2; d_call: TRBD1; cdr3_nt: TGCGCCAGCAGCCAAGTCAGGGGGCCTCATGGCTACACCTTC; cdr3_aa: CASSQVRGPHGYTF
clone_size: NA; v_call: TRBV29-1; j_call: TRBJ1-3; d_call: NA; cdr3_nt: TGCAGCGTTGCATGGGGCCCGGGGGCAGGAAACACCATATATTTT; cdr3_aa: CSVAWGPGAGNTIYF
clone_size: NA; v_call: TRBV14; j_call: TRBJ1-1; d_call: NA; cdr3_nt: TGTGCCAGCAGCCAAGATTCCCTGGGCTATTCGGCTTTCTTT; cdr3_aa: CASSQDSLGYSAFF
clone_size: once; v_call: TRBV18; j_call: TRBJ1-5; d_call: NA; cdr3_nt: TGTGCCACAACAAAGGGACGGAATCAGCCCCAGCATTTT; cdr3_aa: CATTKGRNQPQHF
clone_size: NA; v_call: TRBV5-1; j_call: TRBJ2-5; d_call: NA; cdr3_nt: TGCGCCAGCAGCTTGAGGGAGAGGGAGACCCAGTACTTC; cdr3_aa: CASSLRERETQYF
clone_size: NA; v_call: TRBV2; j_call: TRBJ1-5; d_call: NA; cdr3_nt: TGTGCCAGCAGGATGGGAGTTATGCGGAATCAGCCCCAGCATTTT; cdr3_aa: CASRMGVMRNQPQHF
clone_size: NA; v_call: TRBV9; j_call: TRBJ2-1; d_call: TRBD2; cdr3_nt: TGTGCCAGCAGCACCGGGCCTAGCGGACAATACAATGAGCAGTTCTTC; cdr3_aa: CASSTGPSGQYNEQFF
clone_size: NA; v_call: TRBV24-1; j_call: TRBJ1-2; d_call: NA; cdr3_nt: TGTGCCACCAGCCATGGGTCAGGACTCTATGGCTACACCTTC; cdr3_aa: CATSHGSGLYGYTF
clone_size: NA; v_call: TRBV1; j_call: TRBJ1-2; d_call: NA; cdr3_nt: TGCACCAGCAGCCCTGGACAGGGGGCAGGTAACTATGGCTACACCTTC; cdr3_aa: CTSSPGQGAGNYGYTF
clone_size: NA; v_call: TRBV9; j_call: TRBJ2-2; d_call: NA; cdr3_nt: TGTGCCAGCAGCGTAGGGGAGAACACCGGGGAGCTGTTTTTT; cdr3_aa: CASSVGENTGELFF
clone_size: medium-sized; v_call: TRBV18; j_call: TRBJ1-6; d_call: NA; cdr3_nt: TGTGCCAGCTCCCCCAATAGGGAGGCACCCCTCCACTTT; cdr3_aa: CASSPNREAPLHF
clone_size: NA; v_call: TRBV5-6; j_call: TRBJ2-5; d_call: TRBD1; cdr3_nt: TGTGCCAGCAGCTTAAGGACAGGGTTCCAAGAGACCCAGTACTTC; cdr3_aa: CASSLRTGFQETQYF
clone_size: NA; v_call: TRBV2; j_call: TRBJ1-6; d_call: NA; cdr3_nt: TGTGCCAGCAGCGCGGGACTCTACTCACCCCTCCACTTT; cdr3_aa: CASSAGLYSPLHF
clone_size: NA; v_call: TRBV5-6; j_call: TRBJ2-5; d_call: NA; cdr3_nt: TGTGCCAGCAGCCTTCAACCTAGCGTAGAGACCCAGTACTTC; cdr3_aa: CASSLQPSVETQYF
clone_size: NA; v_call: TRBV5-1; j_call: TRBJ1-3; d_call: NA; cdr3_nt: TGCGCCAGCAGCCAAACAGGGAACTCTGGAAACACCATATATTTT; cdr3_aa: CASSQTGNSGNTIYF
clone_size: NA; v_call: TRBV7-6; j_call: TRBJ1-3; d_call: TRBD1; cdr3_nt: TGTGCCAGCAGCCCGACAGGGCCGGCTGCTGGAAACACCATATATTTT; cdr3_aa: CASSPTGPAAGNTIYF
clone_size: few; v_call: TRBV11-2; j_call: TRBJ1-5; d_call: NA; cdr3_nt: TGTGCCAGCAGCGCAACCGGGACAAATCAGCCCCAGCATTTT; cdr3_aa: CASSATGTNQPQHF
clone_size: NA; v_call: TRBV19; j_call: TRBJ1-6; d_call: NA; cdr3_nt: TGTGCCAGTAGTATCGAAACTAGCTCCTATAATTCACCCCTCCACTTT; cdr3_aa: CASSIETSSYNSPLHF
clone_size: NA; v_call: TRBV7-2; j_call: TRBJ2-3; d_call: NA; cdr3_nt: TGTGCCAGCAGCTTAGGGGACTCCACAGATACGCAGTATTTT; cdr3_aa: CASSLGDSTDTQYF
clone_size: NA; v_call: TRBV29-1; j_call: TRBJ1-5; d_call: NA; cdr3_nt: TGCAGCGTTTCCGCGACAGGTAGCAATCAGCCCCAGCATTTT; cdr3_aa: CSVSATGSNQPQHF